This T cell receptor beta chain is from a study of response to subunit inactivated influenza vaccine. Study conclusions and caveats: New T cells are recruited in small numbers by each seasonal influenza vaccination, according to the authors' suggestion.

Trimming shortened V by 3 bases and J by 9 bases, and 15 bases separated the two germline ends. Germline CDR1 and CDR2: DFQATT and SNEGSKA (reference sequence). The length of the CDR3 is 12 residues. TCRdb reprocessed the RT-PCR reads with MiXCR, giving one entry per CDR3 protein. The sample carries roughly 650,000 distinct CDR3 sequences, roughly 15% recorded once. Regarding this clonotype: The antigen is not known.

The source is a man aged 50-60 years who received an inactivated influenza vaccine. Sequencing was performed on PBMCs from blood, taken 14 to 15 days before vaccination. The chain couples TRBV20-1 to TRBJ2-7; D not resolved. Written as DNA, the CDR3 is TGCAGTGCTAGGTCCCCTCGGTTAGGGCAGTACTTC. This translates into CSARSPRLGQYF.